Sequencing of this TCR beta chain was carried out in a study of T cells in tuberculosis. Study observations and caveats: Some low-affinity tetramer-binding T cells may be absent from this sample.

No alpha-beta pairing information exists for these sequences. The table came from immunoSEQ multiplex PCR; TCRdb's copy has only in-frame clones and leaves some out. The sample holds about 59,000 clones, around 81% seen once. Cells were sorted from thawed PBMC rested overnight and stained with GMM-loaded CD1B tetramer, viability dye and anti-CD3. C32 glucose monomycolate from Rhodococcus equi was loaded onto the CD1B tetramers. CD14-expressing monocytes were removed from PBMC before cryopreservation and sorting. Each donor contributed some 96,000 sorted tetramer-negative cells. This clone was seen a few times. Sequenced material: CD1b-GMM tetramer-negative cells sorted from PBMCs. The sequence was collected from an adult woman with latent tuberculosis.

CDR3 protein: CAISEESLRSYEQYF. In DNA, the CDR3 is TGTGCCATCAGTGAGGAATCACTCCGCTCCTACGAGCAGTACTTC. The V and J genes are TRBV10-3 and TRBJ2-7, with D hard to call. Germline V gives CDR1 ENHRY, CDR2 SYGVKD. The CDR3 has 15 amino acids. Trimming removed 2 bases at V and 0 bases at J, with 11 bases between.